This is a list of T cell receptor beta chains from one sample in a study of CD8 T cells in ankylosing spondylitis. TCRdb recomputed calls from the 5' RACE reads with MiXCR, one row per CDR3 protein. Here the sample spans about 460,000 distinct CDR3 sequences, roughly 5% being singletons. Sequenced input: blood, either unsorted or a sorted T cell fraction (not recorded which). These receptors all stem from a male donor with ankylosing spondylitis. CDR3s include the opening cysteine and the closing phenylalanine or tryptophan. Fields, in order: D gene, V gene, J gene, clone size, CDR3 DNA, CDR3 protein. The D gene is left open where the match is weak. Expanded clones are given a class, and other clones once, few, many or no size at all.

>-|TRBV7-9|TRBJ2-7|many
TGTGCCAGCAGCTTGGGTGTTATTGGGGAGCAGTACTTC
CASSLGVIGEQYF
>TRBD1|TRBV15|TRBJ2-1|many
TGTGCCACCAGCAGAGATTCTTCCCGCCGGACAGGGAGGAACAATGAGCAGTTCTTC
CATSRDSSRRTGRNNEQFF
>-|TRBV5-1|TRBJ2-3|-
TGCGCCAGCAGCTTACAAGGCCCCCCCAGCACAGATACGCAGTATTTT
CASSLQGPPSTDTQYF
>TRBD1|TRBV12-3/TRBV12-4|TRBJ1-4|many
TGTGCCAGCAGGCCCGGGACAGGGTATAATGAAAAACTGTTTTTT
CASRPGTGYNEKLFF
>-|TRBV27|TRBJ2-7|many
TGTGGGCGGGAACAGTTGGACCGCAACACGTCCTACGAGCAGTACTTC
CGREQLDRNTSYEQYF
>-|TRBV18|TRBJ2-1|many
TGTGCCAGCTCACTCGGGAGCACCTCCTACAATGAGCAGTTCTTC
CASSLGSTSYNEQFF
>-|TRBV9|TRBJ1-5|once
TGTGCCAGCAGGGCAGGACTAGGCAATCAGCCCCAGCATTTT
CASRAGLGNQPQHF
>-|TRBV4-2|TRBJ2-2|many
TGTGCCAGCAGCCAAGGCCCTTTGGGGGGGCGGCACACCGGGGAGCTGTTTTTT
CASSQGPLGGRHTGELFF
>TRBD1|TRBV4-3|TRBJ2-1|-
TGCGCCAGCAGACAGGGACAGGCGACCTACAATGAGCAGTTCTTC
CASRQGQATYNEQFF
>-|TRBV7-9|TRBJ2-2|many
TGTGCCAGCAGTTACAGATTACAGAACACCGGGGAGCTGTTTTTT
CASSYRLQNTGELFF
>TRBD2|TRBV7-2|TRBJ2-2|many
TGTGCCAGCAGTCCGGGGGGGTCCTCCCGGGAGCTGTTTTTT
CASSPGGSSRELFF
>-|TRBV18|TRBJ2-3|many
TGTGCCAGCTCACCACGTTTGACAGCGGCAGATACGCAGTATTTT
CASSPRLTAADTQYF
>-|TRBV7-9|TRBJ2-3|many
TGTGCCAGCAGCTATCAGGGGCCAGATACGCAGTATTTT
CASSYQGPDTQYF
>TRBD2|TRBV6-5|TRBJ2-2|many
TGTGCCAGCAGTTACTCCCCCCTAGCGGAGAACACCGGGGAGCTGTTTTTT
CASSYSPLAENTGELFF
>-|TRBV4-3|TRBJ2-3|many
TGCGCCAGCAGCCAAGATAGGAAAACAGATACGCAGTATTTT
CASSQDRKTDTQYF
>TRBD2|TRBV4-1|TRBJ2-1|many
TGCGCCAGCAGCCTTAGACTAGCGGCTGACAATGAGCAGTTCTTC
CASSLRLAADNEQFF
>TRBD1|TRBV5-1|TRBJ2-7|many
TGCGCCAGCAGCTTGGGTGGGACAGGGGACCACGAGCAGTACTTC
CASSLGGTGDHEQYF
>TRBD2|TRBV27|TRBJ2-1|many
TGTGCCAGCAGTTCCCTAAGCGGGGGGACGTACAATGAGCAGTTCTTC
CASSSLSGGTYNEQFF